This is a list of T cell receptor beta chains from one sample in a study of blood T cell repertoires in COVID-19. Profiled with immunoSEQ multiplex PCR; TCRdb holds only in-frame clones, not every one. The sample lists 25,000 to 35,000 clones; around 92% were seen once. The sequenced material came from peripheral blood. The receptors here all came from a woman in her sixties or seventies with COVID-19, enrolled during active disease. Both conserved end residues are part of each CDR3. The order of the fields is J gene, D gene, V gene, clone size, CDR3 protein, CDR3 DNA. A D gene is named only where the DNA matches it firmly. Clone size, where shown, is once, few, many, or a class for clones that have expanded.

>TRBJ1-2|-|TRBV28|-
CASRYTGGIYGYTF
TGTGCCAGCCGCTATACAGGTGGAATCTATGGCTACACCTTC
>TRBJ2-3|TRBD2|TRBV11-3|-
CASSLRTSGGGGITDTQYF
TGTGCCAGCAGCTTACGGACTAGCGGAGGGGGAGGGATCACAGATACGCAGTATTTT
>TRBJ2-7|TRBD2|TRBV9|once
CASSPPGRGLAEGYSYEQYF
TGTGCCAGCAGCCCTCCCGGCAGGGGACTAGCGGAGGGGTACTCCTACGAGCAGTACTTC
>TRBJ1-2|TRBD1|TRBV28|-
CASSQQGVGFANYGYTF
TGTGCCAGCAGTCAACAGGGGGTCGGATTTGCTAACTATGGCTACACCTTC
>TRBJ1-4|-|TRBV6-1|-
CASSVETGTKLEKLFF
TGTGCCAGCAGTGTAGAAACCGGGACAAAATTAGAAAAACTGTTTTTT
>TRBJ2-7|-|TRBV19|-
CASSKGGGGRAREQYF
TGTGCCAGTAGTAAGGGGGGCGGAGGGAGGGCCCGCGAGCAGTACTTC
>TRBJ1-4|-|TRBV28|once
CASSFSGQPTNEKLFF
TGTGCCAGCAGTTTTTCCGGACAGCCAACTAATGAAAAACTGTTTTTT
>TRBJ1-3|TRBD1|TRBV15|-
CATSREQGATGNTIYF
TGTGCCACCAGCAGAGAGCAGGGGGCCACTGGAAACACCATATATTTT
>TRBJ1-3|-|TRBV2|-
CASSYGLNSGNTIYF
TGTGCCAGCAGCTACGGACTCAACTCTGGAAACACCATATATTTT
>TRBJ1-3|-|TRBV30|-
CAWSATGGGNTIYF
TGTGCCTGGAGTGCCACCGGGGGAGGAAACACCATATATTTT
>TRBJ1-6|-|TRBV5-1|-
CASSLAARWDSPLHF
TGCGCCAGCAGCTTGGCCGCCAGGTGGGATTCACCCCTCCACTTT
>TRBJ2-7|TRBD1|TRBV7-9|few
CASNRLDRGLYEQYF
TGTGCCAGCAACCGCCTGGACAGGGGACTATACGAGCAGTACTTC
>TRBJ2-7|TRBD2|TRBV6-5|-
CASSSWGTSYEQYF
TGTGCCAGCAGTTCCTGGGGGACTAGCTACGAGCAGTACTTC
>TRBJ1-6|-|TRBV28|few
CASSLEPTSGSPLHF
TGTGCCAGCAGTTTAGAGCCAACGAGCGGATCACCCCTCCACTTT
>TRBJ2-5|TRBD2|TRBV29-1|once
CSVETTSGEPRYF
TGCAGCGTCGAAACGACTAGCGGGGAACCCAGGTACTTC
>TRBJ1-2|TRBD1|TRBV6-1|-
CASSEQGEVGYGYTF
TGTGCCAGCAGTGAACAGGGGGAAGTGGGCTATGGCTACACCTTC
>TRBJ2-1|TRBD2|TRBV6-6|-
CASSSGTTYPNEQFF
TGTGCCAGCAGCAGCGGGACCACATACCCGAATGAGCAGTTCTTC
>TRBJ1-6|-|TRBV7-3|-
CASSLQGWDSPLHF
TGTGCCAGCAGCTTACAGGGATGGGATTCACCCCTCCACTTT
>TRBJ2-3|-|TRBV13|-
CASSHRPGGTDTQYF
TGTGCCAGCAGCCACCGACCAGGGGGGACAGATACGCAGTATTTT
>TRBJ2-2|TRBD2|TRBV5-4|-
CASSLRDYHTGELFF
TGTGCCAGCAGCCTGCGGGACTACCACACCGGGGAGCTGTTTTTT
>TRBJ2-3|TRBD2|TRBV29-1|-
CSAGGTSGIPTDTQYF
TGCAGCGCCGGGGGGACTAGCGGGATCCCCACAGATACGCAGTATTTT
>TRBJ1-2|TRBD1|TRBV7-3|-
CASSQGQYYGYTF
TGTGCCAGCAGCCAGGGACAGTACTATGGCTACACCTTC
>TRBJ1-2|TRBD1|TRBV3-1/TRBV3-2|few
CASSQRTGGNYGYTF
TGTGCCAGCAGCCAAAGGACAGGGGGTAACTATGGCTACACCTTC
>TRBJ2-7|-|TRBV6-5|-
CASSYSNPGLRYEQYF
TGTGCCAGCAGTTACTCGAATCCAGGGCTGAGATACGAGCAGTACTTC
>TRBJ2-5|-|TRBV5-5|-
CASSLSSTLLETQYF
TGTGCCAGCAGCTTAAGCTCTACCCTCCTGGAGACCCAGTACTTC
>TRBJ2-2|-|TRBV11-2|-
CASTLLTRSPNTGELFF
TGTGCCAGCACCCTCCTCACGCGATCTCCGAACACCGGGGAGCTGTTTTTT
>TRBJ2-5|TRBD1|TRBV2|-
CASSEGTGVQETQYF
TGTGCCAGCAGTGAGGGGACAGGGGTCCAAGAGACCCAGTACTTC
>TRBJ2-7|TRBD2|TRBV19|-
CASSSGSFYEQYF
TGTGCCAGTAGTAGCGGGAGCTTCTACGAGCAGTACTTC
>TRBJ2-3|-|TRBV6-5|-
CASSYGGALGDTQYF
TGTGCCAGCAGTTACGGGGGCGCCCTCGGGGATACGCAGTATTTT
>TRBJ2-5|TRBD2|TRBV5-1|-
CASSLEASGSSETQYF
TGCGCCAGCAGCTTGGAGGCTAGCGGGAGCTCTGAGACCCAGTACTTC
>TRBJ2-1|-|TRBV24-1|-
CATSVIDSNEQFF
TGTGCCACCAGTGTTATAGATTCGAATGAGCAGTTCTTC